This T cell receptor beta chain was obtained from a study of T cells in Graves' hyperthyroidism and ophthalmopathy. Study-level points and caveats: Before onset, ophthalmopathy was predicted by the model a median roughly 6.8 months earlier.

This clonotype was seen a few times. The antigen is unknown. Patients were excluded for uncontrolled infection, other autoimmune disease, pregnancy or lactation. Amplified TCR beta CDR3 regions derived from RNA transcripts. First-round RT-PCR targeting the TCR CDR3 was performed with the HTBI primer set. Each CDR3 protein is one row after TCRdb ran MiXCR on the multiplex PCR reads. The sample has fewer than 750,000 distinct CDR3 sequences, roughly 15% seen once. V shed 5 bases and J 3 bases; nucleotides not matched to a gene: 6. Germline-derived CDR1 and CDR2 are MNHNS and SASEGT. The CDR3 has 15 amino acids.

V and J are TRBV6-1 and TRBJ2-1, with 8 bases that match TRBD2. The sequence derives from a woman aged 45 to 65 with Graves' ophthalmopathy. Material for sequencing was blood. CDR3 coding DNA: TGTGCCAGCAGTAAAGTAGCGGGAAGCTACAATGAGCAGTTCTTC. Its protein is CASSKVAGSYNEQFF.